This T cell receptor (beta chain) emerged from a study of control samples from healthy donors and cancer patients. From germline, CDR1 is SEHNR and CDR2 FQNEAQ (reference sequence). The CDR3 length is 12 residues. With 4 bases clipped from V and 6 bases from J, the junction kept 3 bases outside the gene matches. The table came from immunoSEQ multiplex PCR; TCRdb's copy has only in-frame clones and leaves some out. The sample carries 90,000 to 100,000 clones, around 84% recorded once. The chain is built from TRBV7-9 and TRBJ2-7, with 7 bases aligning to TRBD1. Sequencing was carried out using PBMCs. This TCR was sampled from a man aged 65-85 years with lung cancer. The DNA for the CDR3 is TGTGCCAGCAGCTGGGACAGTGGCGAGCAGTACTTC. This sequence encodes CASSWDSGEQYF.